These T cell receptor beta chains were read from a single sample in a study of blood T cell repertoires in COVID-19. Repertoires were generated with immunoSEQ multiplex PCR, while TCRdb's copy carries only in-frame clones and drops some. The sample includes around 370,000 clones, 85% to 90% seen only once; the top ten take around 6%. Sequenced input: peripheral blood. The source is a woman in her forties or fifties with COVID-19, enrolled during active disease. The CDR3 runs from the conserved cysteine through the conserved F or W. The D gene is left open where the match is weak. Size is stated for part of the rows, as once, few or many counts, or as a class when the clone is expanded.

D gene	clone size	V gene	J gene	CDR3 protein	CDR3 DNA
TRBD1	NA	TRBV10-1	TRBJ1-1	CASKGQGPTEAFF	TGCGCCAGCAAAGGACAGGGGCCCACTGAAGCTTTCTTT
TRBD1	NA	TRBV5-1	TRBJ2-5	CASSSGTGQETQYF	TGCGCCAGCAGCAGCGGGACAGGGCAAGAGACCCAGTACTTC
TRBD1	NA	TRBV2	TRBJ2-2	CASRTQGASTGELFF	TGTGCCAGCAGAACACAGGGGGCGAGCACCGGGGAGCTGTTTTTT
NA	NA	TRBV10-3	TRBJ1-1	CAIAGTPNTEAFF	TGTGCCATCGCCGGGACACCGAACACTGAAGCTTTCTTT
NA	NA	TRBV5-6	TRBJ2-1	CASSPNVNYNEQFF	TGTGCCAGCAGCCCCAATGTCAACTACAATGAGCAGTTCTTC
TRBD1	NA	TRBV5-1	TRBJ1-1	CASSLLTGTGEAFF	TGCGCCAGCAGCTTGTTAACCGGGACAGGTGAAGCTTTCTTT
TRBD2	NA	TRBV30	TRBJ2-1	CAWSSWGGEQFF	TGTGCCTGGAGTTCCTGGGGGGGAGAGCAGTTCTTC
TRBD1	NA	TRBV9	TRBJ2-7	CASSVSTGQGSYEQYF	TGTGCCAGCAGCGTAAGTACGGGACAGGGCTCCTACGAGCAGTACTTC
NA	NA	TRBV28	TRBJ2-4	CASSLEWGLGTKNIQYF	TGTGCCAGCAGTTTAGAATGGGGGCTCGGTACCAAAAACATTCAGTACTTC
NA	NA	TRBV2	TRBJ2-3	CASSDRFIDTQYF	TGTGCCAGCTCGGACAGATTCATAGATACGCAGTATTTT
TRBD1	NA	TRBV30	TRBJ2-7	CAWAGRGRPAQYF	TGTGCCTGGGCGGGCAGGGGGCGGCCAGCGCAGTACTTC
NA	NA	TRBV2	TRBJ1-2	CASSGDGTINYTF	TGTGCCAGCAGTGGAGACGGGACTATTAACTACACCTTC
NA	NA	TRBV6-4	TRBJ1-1	CASSQGTGTEAFF	TGTGCCAGCAGTCAGGGGACGGGCACTGAAGCTTTCTTT
TRBD2	NA	TRBV27	TRBJ2-1	CASSLFSGGPYNEQFF	TGTGCCAGCAGTTTATTTAGCGGGGGGCCCTACAATGAGCAGTTCTTC
NA	NA	TRBV9	TRBJ1-1	CASSVADYNTEAFF	TGTGCCAGCAGCGTAGCAGATTATAACACTGAAGCTTTCTTT
TRBD2	NA	TRBV5-1	TRBJ2-1	CASSIPRLARYNEQFF	TGCGCCAGCAGCATCCCCCGACTAGCGAGATACAATGAGCAGTTCTTC
NA	NA	TRBV27	TRBJ2-6	CASSFQSGANVLTF	TGTGCCAGCAGTTTTCAGTCTGGGGCCAACGTCCTGACTTTC
NA	NA	TRBV9	TRBJ1-1	CASNPLGGNTEAFF	TGTGCCAGCAATCCCCTAGGGGGAAACACTGAAGCTTTCTTT
NA	NA	TRBV5-6	TRBJ1-1	CASSYLRGTEAFF	TGTGCCAGCAGCTACCTACGGGGGACTGAAGCTTTCTTT
NA	once	TRBV25-1	TRBJ2-5	CASSEYYGAETQYF	TGTGCCAGCAGTGAATATTATGGGGCGGAGACCCAGTACTTC
NA	NA	TRBV5-1	TRBJ2-7	CASSRGTEKSYEQYF	TGCGCCAGCAGCCGAGGGACTGAGAAGTCCTACGAGCAGTACTTC
TRBD1	NA	TRBV20-1	TRBJ2-7	CSASGRGTGGYEQYF	TGCAGTGCTAGTGGGAGAGGGACAGGGGGCTACGAGCAGTACTTC
TRBD2	once	TRBV10-2	TRBJ2-1	CASSVLAGVDNEQFF	TGCGCCAGCAGTGTACTAGCGGGAGTTGACAATGAGCAGTTCTTC
NA	NA	TRBV19	TRBJ2-1	CASGEEYEQFF	TGTGCCAGTGGAGAGGAGTATGAGCAGTTCTTC
NA	NA	TRBV30	TRBJ1-2	CAWSRDKYYGYTF	TGTGCCTGGAGTCGGGACAAGTACTATGGCTACACCTTC
TRBD2	NA	TRBV7-6	TRBJ2-3	CASSWRTSGKWAPPDTQYF	TGTGCCAGCAGCTGGCGGACTAGCGGGAAATGGGCCCCCCCCGATACGCAGTATTTT
NA	once	TRBV7-6	TRBJ1-1	CASSLVGAGENTEAFF	TGTGCCAGCAGCTTAGTTGGGGCAGGGGAGAACACTGAAGCTTTCTTT
TRBD1	NA	TRBV6-5	TRBJ2-5	CASSSAGTGQETQYF	TGTGCCAGCAGTTCCGCCGGGACAGGACAAGAGACCCAGTACTTC
TRBD1	NA	TRBV30	TRBJ1-1	CAWSRPTGGISTEAFF	TGTGCCTGGAGCCGACCTACAGGGGGTATTTCGACTGAAGCTTTCTTT
NA	NA	TRBV27	TRBJ1-6	CASSFYDARVYNSPLHF	TGTGCCAGCAGTTTCTATGACGCTCGGGTCTATAATTCACCCCTCCACTTT
TRBD2	NA	TRBV24-1	TRBJ2-1	CATSDSGLAGVQREQFF	TGTGCCACCAGTGATTCGGGACTAGCGGGAGTTCAGCGTGAGCAGTTCTTC
TRBD1	NA	TRBV12-3/TRBV12-4	TRBJ2-1	CASRYRGYNEQFF	TGTGCCAGCAGATACAGGGGCTACAATGAGCAGTTCTTC
TRBD1	NA	TRBV6-5	TRBJ1-5	CASSYDDRGLGQPQHF	TGTGCCAGCAGTTACGATGACAGGGGGCTAGGTCAGCCCCAGCATTTT
NA	NA	TRBV6-5	TRBJ2-1	CASSRPGTGSRFF	TGTGCCAGCAGTCGCCCCGGGACTGGAAGTAGGTTCTTC
NA	NA	TRBV19	TRBJ2-6	CASSTLGGANVLTF	TGTGCCAGTAGTACCCTGGGCGGGGCCAACGTCCTGACTTTC
NA	NA	TRBV11-2	TRBJ2-1	CASSLGTGWENNEQFF	TGTGCCAGCAGCTTAGGCACGGGATGGGAGAACAATGAGCAGTTCTTC
NA	NA	TRBV19	TRBJ2-1	CASSPSVIYNEQFF	TGTGCCAGTAGTCCTAGCGTGATCTACAATGAGCAGTTCTTC
TRBD2	NA	TRBV7-9	TRBJ2-7	CASSLPAGGGNEQYF	TGTGCCAGCAGCTTACCCGCGGGGGGGGGCAACGAGCAGTACTTC
TRBD1	NA	TRBV7-9	TRBJ2-3	CASSTGTGGTDTQYF	TGTGCCAGCAGCACGGGGACAGGGGGCACAGATACGCAGTATTTT
TRBD1	few	TRBV28	TRBJ1-5	CATQQGAYQPQHF	TGTGCCACTCAACAGGGGGCATATCAGCCCCAGCATTTT
NA	NA	TRBV12-3/TRBV12-4	TRBJ1-2	CASSLELRYGYTF	TGTGCCAGCAGTTTAGAGCTCCGCTATGGCTACACCTTC
NA	NA	TRBV5-1	TRBJ2-1	CASSFRRPYNEQFF	TGCGCCAGCAGCTTCAGGCGTCCCTACAATGAGCAGTTCTTC
TRBD1	NA	TRBV27	TRBJ1-2	CASSLNGQGALGYTF	TGTGCCAGCAGCCTTAATGGACAGGGGGCGCTCGGCTACACCTTC
NA	NA	TRBV6-5	TRBJ1-2	CASSYSSRNYGYTF	TGTGCCAGCAGTTACTCGAGTCGGAACTATGGCTACACCTTC